One and the same sample provided the 11 T cell receptor beta chains below, sequenced in a study of blood T cell repertoires in COVID-19. Only in-frame clones appear in the TCRdb table, and some are missing; sequencing was by immunoSEQ multiplex PCR. The sample has fewer than 250,000 clones; around 85% are singletons. Sequencing input: peripheral blood. All receptors come from a woman aged 45 to 65 with acute or convalescent COVID-19.

The J gene is TRBJ2-7, the V gene TRBV5-6, with unresolved D. The germline V gene encodes CDR1 SGHDT and CDR2 YYEEEE. V was clipped by 4 bases and J by 2 bases, with 16 bases between them. The CDR3 runs 15 residues. CDR3 DNA sequence: TGTGCCAGCAGCGCCCCGACATCCCCTCCCTACGAGCAGTACTTC. It yields the protein CASSAPTSPPYEQYF.

This clone was observed once. The rearrangement uses TRBV7-2 and TRBJ2-7; 9 positions match TRBD2. The CDR3 has 15 amino acids. V was pared by 5 bases and J by 2 bases, with 7 bases of the junction left unmatched. Germline CDR1 reads SGHTA; CDR2 reads FQGNSA. Here the CDR3 reads CASSISSGRPYEQYF. The CDR3 nucleotides are TGTGCCAGCAGCATCTCGAGCGGGAGGCCCTACGAGCAGTACTTC.

The chain is built from TRBV28 and TRBJ1-2; D may be TRBD1 (6 bases). V lost 6 bases and J lost 1, with 24 bases in between. From germline, CDR1 is MDHEN and CDR2 SYDVKM. The CDR3 is 18 residues long. This CDR3 is CASRVRRTAWSGNYGYTF. The CDR3 nucleotides are TGTGCCAGCAGGGTGCGGAGGACAGCCTGGAGTGGTAACTATGGCTACACCTTC.

This chain links TRBV5-8 with TRBJ1-2; the D gene is possibly TRBD1 (6 bases). Per germline, CDR1 SGHTS and CDR2 YDEGEE. V was pared by 1 base and J by 7 bases, with 11 bases between. The CDR3 contains 13 residues. The CDR3 coding sequence is TGTGCCAGCAGCTTGCTACAGGGCTTTGGCTACACCTTC. Amino acid sequence: CASSLLQGFGYTF.

V gene TRBV5-4 combines with J gene TRBJ2-1; the match to TRBD1 covers 9 bases. Unmatched junction bases numbered 2, after V lost 0 bases and J lost 4 bases. Germline CDR1 SGHNT, CDR2 YYREEE (reference sequence). The CDR3 is 15 residues long. The CDR3 DNA follows: TGTGCCAGCAGCTTGGAACAGGGGGCTTACAATGAGCAGTTCTTC. This codes for CASSLEQGAYNEQFF.

This clone has just one count. This chain uses TRBV9 with TRBJ1-3; D is uncertain. The CDR3 loop spans 16 amino acids. CDR1 and CDR2 from the germline V gene are SGDLS and YYNGEE. Trimming shortened V by 4 bases and J by 0 bases, and 14 bases separated the two germline ends. DNA of the CDR3: TGTGCCAGCAGCCAAAAAGCGGGGAACTCTGGAAACACCATATATTTT. Translating gives CASSQKAGNSGNTIYF.

V usage is TRBV7-9 and J usage is TRBJ2-3; D gene ambiguous. Germline V gene lookup returns CDR1 SEHNR and CDR2 FQNEAQ (reference sequence). The CDR3 runs 14 residues. V was pared by 3 bases and J by 4 bases, with 11 bases between. The CDR3 protein is CASSFHSGSDTQYF. CDR3 nucleotide sequence: TGTGCCAGCAGCTTCCATAGTGGTTCAGATACGCAGTATTTT.

The genes are TRBV10-3 and TRBJ1-1, with TRBD1 identical over 8 bases. CDR3 length: 13 amino acids. V gave up 11 bases and J gave up 5 bases; unmatched junction bases: 10. CDR1 and CDR2 from the germline V gene are ENHRY and SYGVKD. The CDR3 nucleotides are TGTGCCGTGGGCAGGGGGCGAGAAACTGAAGCTTTCTTT. Its translation is CAVGRGRETEAFF.

The chain recombines TRBV3-1 (or the pseudogene TRBV3-2) with TRBJ1-1; D perhaps matches TRBD1 (6 bases). Trimming took off 4 bases at V and 6 bases at J, with 15 bases between the two ends. In germline, CDR1 is LGHDT, CDR2 YNNKEL (reference sequence). The CDR3 is 14 residues long. DNA of the CDR3: TGTGCCAGCAGCCTCGGGATCACAGGGTCTGAAGCTTTCTTT. It yields the protein CASSLGITGSEAFF.

This chain uses TRBV6-5 with TRBJ1-1; D ambiguous. V was shortened by 2 bases and J by 1 base, with 14 bases between the two germline ends. CDR1 is MNHEY, CDR2 SVGAGI, per germline. The CDR3 extends over 16 amino acids. This CDR3 reads CASSYRALAGNTEAFF. The CDR3 DNA sequence: TGTGCCAGCAGTTACCGCGCCCTGGCGGGGAACACTGAAGCTTTCTTT.

This clone was observed a single time. This chain uses TRBV19 with TRBJ1-6; 7 bases are shared with TRBD1. The trim removed 6 bases at V and 6 bases at J, leaving 5 bases unmatched. CDR1 and CDR2 from the germline V gene are LNHDA and SQIVND (reference sequence). The CDR3 spans 14 residues. CDR3 in amino acids: CASSGTAINSPLHF. The CDR3, as DNA: TGTGCCAGTAGCGGGACAGCAATTAATTCACCCCTCCACTTT.